The TCR beta chain under discussion was sequenced for a study of CD4+ T cells in melanoma. Germline V gives CDR1 PRHDT, CDR2 FYEKMQ (reference sequence). Losses at the gene ends were 3 bases for V and 7 bases for J; bases not matched to a gene: 7. This CDR3 is built from 16 residues. TCRdb's copy holds only in-frame clones and misses some; the assay was immunoSEQ multiplex PCR. This table holds roughly 4,800 clones, about two thirds found once. V is TRBV13 and J is TRBJ1-6; 9 nucleotides align to TRBD1. The TCR originated in a human donor with melanoma. The specimen was cells from a culture (not recorded whether cultured in vitro). The CDR3 here is CASSFSGQGINSPLHF. CDR3 nucleotides: TGTGCCAGCAGCTTTTCCGGACAGGGGATAAATTCACCCCTCCACTTT.